The 6 T cell receptor beta chains below come from one sample, sequenced in a study of vaccination and CD4 T cells after COVID-19. No antigen has been assigned to these receptors. Treatment in this sample: roughly 11-day PBMC culture with coronavirus spike peptide pools or control peptides (ViraFEST assay). The Oncomine TCR Beta short-read assay sequenced DNA from cultured CD4+ T cells. TCRdb used MiXCR to reprocess the PCR reads, holding one entry per CDR3 protein. Of under 20,000 distinct CDR3 sequences listed, less than 55% were seen once; the top ten hold roughly 10%. The specimen comprised CD4+ T cells from blood, cultured in vitro, sampled before SARS-CoV-2 vaccination. All receptors derive from a human donor who had recovered from COVID-19.

V usage is TRBV20-1 and J usage is TRBJ2-2; TRBD2 is a possible D gene (6 bases). The V end was cut by 3 bases, the J end by 3 bases, with 11 bases between. This CDR3 spans 14 amino acids. CDR1 is DFQATT, CDR2 SNEGSKA, per germline (reference sequence). CDR3 region: CSASHSSDTGELFF. CDR3 coding DNA: TGCAGTGCTAGCCATTCTAGCGACACCGGGGAGCTGTTTTTT.

The V call is TRBV20-1, the J call TRBJ2-1, with 8 bases lining up with TRBD1. The CDR3 contains 13 residues. The V gene's germline CDR1 is DFQATT and CDR2 SNEGSKA (reference sequence). Trimming took 5 bases from V and 8 from J; bases not matched to a gene: 8. The CDR3 protein is CSASQGAFYEQFF. The DNA for the CDR3 is TGCAGTGCTTCCCAGGGGGCTTTTTATGAGCAGTTCTTC.

V is TRBV6-1 and J is TRBJ1-1; D gene uncertain. The germline V gene has CDR1 MNHNS and CDR2 SASEGT. The CDR3 is made up of 16 amino acids. V shed 2 bases and J shed 1 base, with 14 bases lying between them. CDR3 sequence: CASSENEGVGNTEAFF. Written as DNA, the CDR3 is TGTGCCAGCAGTGAAAACGAGGGCGTCGGGAACACTGAAGCTTTCTTT.

V and J are TRBV7-8 and TRBJ2-5; tentatively, D is TRBD1 (5 bases). Germline CDR1 is SGHVS and CDR2 is FQNEAQ. V was cut by 0 bases and J by 5 bases, with 13 bases left in between. The CDR3 loop spans 15 amino acids. CDR3: CASSLAPRGGETQYF. Written as DNA, the CDR3 is TGTGCCAGCAGCTTAGCGCCAAGGGGCGGTGAGACCCAGTACTTC. Together with reference TRBV7-8 and TRBJ2-5, the CDR3 gives the full variable domain: GAGVSQSPRYKVAKRGQDVALRCDPISGHVSLFWYQQALGQGPEFLTYFQNEAQLDKSGLPSDRFFAERPEGSVSTLKIQRTQQEDSAVYLCASSLAPRGGETQYFGPGTRLLVL.

The chain links TRBV24-1 to TRBJ2-3; the D is unclear. This CDR3 region has 13 residues. Trimming left V 6 bases short and J 0 bases short, with 6 bases between. The V gene's germline CDR1 is KGHDR and CDR2 SFDVKD. This CDR3 reads CATSPQSTDTQYF. As DNA, the CDR3 is TGTGCCACCAGTCCCCAGAGCACAGATACGCAGTATTTT.

The chain couples TRBV7-9 to TRBJ1-2; 10 bases fit TRBD1. The germline V gene has CDR1 SEHNR and CDR2 FQNEAQ (reference sequence). With 5 bases clipped from V and 4 bases from J, the junction kept 4 bases outside the gene matches. This CDR3 spans 14 amino acids. The CDR3 DNA reads TGTGCCAGCAGCAACGGACAGGGGGTCTATGGCTACACCTTC. The encoded protein is CASSNGQGVYGYTF.